Reported below is one TCR beta chain. This sample is drawn from a study of blood T cell repertoires in COVID-19. For the study at large: Sites across the United States, Italy and Spain contributed samples from acute and convalescent COVID-19.

The study drew participants aged about 18 to 89 years from some 25 US areas. Cohort placement rested on clinical history that participants reported themselves. The CDR3 sequence is 16 residues long. Germline V gives CDR1 SGDLS, CDR2 YYNGEE. V lost 3 bases, J lost 1 base, and 14 bases lay in between. As originally analysed: How many nucleated cells were present was estimated from reference gene primer amplification. The method was immunoSEQ multiplex PCR; TCRdb's version includes in-frame clones alone and lacks a portion of them. The V and J calls and clone size are taken from that table; D and trimming were inferred from the DNA. Of about 200,000 clones listed, around 86% are singletons.

Material for sequencing was PBMCs or T cells enriched from blood (not recorded which). This receptor was identified in a man aged 35-49 years with acute COVID-19. The chain has TRBV9 and TRBJ2-1, with D maybe TRBD1 (6 bases). In nucleotides, the CDR3 is TGTGCCAGCAGCGGACCGCGAGGACAGTCCTACAATGAGCAGTTCTTC. Its protein product is CASSGPRGQSYNEQFF. Looking up the rest from reference TRBV9 and TRBJ2-1 gives the full variable domain: DSGVTQTPKHLITATGQRVTLRCSPRSGDLSVYWYQQSLDQGLQFLIQYYNGEERAKGNILERFSAQQFPDLHSELNLSSLELGDSALYFCASSGPRGQSYNEQFFGPGTRLTVL.